Listed below are T cell receptor beta chains from one sample, sequenced in a study of blood T cell repertoires in COVID-19. Here immunoSEQ multiplex PCR was the method, and the copy in TCRdb shows in-frame clones only, minus some. Among about 150,000 clones, around 84% were seen once, and the ten largest hold less than 5.5%. Specimen: peripheral blood. The receptors were sampled from a woman between 50 and 59 years old with acute or convalescent COVID-19. Each CDR3 is given with its conserved first and last residue. A D gene is named only where the DNA matches it firmly. The size field is filled for only some rows; it gives once, few, many or a size class.

d_call clone_size j_call v_call cdr3_aa cdr3_nt
. . TRBJ2-5 TRBV2 CASSAGTRETQYF TGTGCCAGCAGTGCCGGGACAAGAGAGACCCAGTACTTC
. . TRBJ2-7 TRBV7-9 CASSLGAGIYEQYF TGTGCCAGCAGCTTAGGGGCGGGAATCTACGAGCAGTACTTC
TRBD2 many TRBJ2-1 TRBV6-5 CASSYGTSGHNEQFF TGTGCCAGCAGTTACGGGACTAGCGGACACAATGAGCAGTTCTTC
TRBD1 . TRBJ1-2 TRBV24-1 CATRPGQGVDYGYTF TGTGCCACCAGGCCGGGACAGGGTGTCGACTATGGCTACACCTTC
. few TRBJ2-7 TRBV11-3 CASSADRNYEQYF TGTGCCAGCAGCGCCGACAGGAACTACGAGCAGTACTTC
. once TRBJ2-2 TRBV6-5 CASRPLTGTTGELFF TGTGCCAGCAGGCCTCTGACAGGAACGACCGGGGAGCTGTTTTTT
. . TRBJ1-1 TRBV7-9 CASSRQDRRTEAFF TGTGCCAGCAGCCGCCAAGATCGGAGGACTGAAGCTTTCTTT
. . TRBJ2-5 TRBV7-9 CASSRAQGLETQYF TGTGCCAGCAGCCGTGCACAGGGTTTGGAGACCCAGTACTTC
. once TRBJ1-1 TRBV7-3 CASSLNTAVNTEAFF TGTGCCAGCAGCTTAAATACAGCAGTGAACACTGAAGCTTTCTTT
. . TRBJ2-1 TRBV29-1 CSVAGIVDEQFF TGCAGCGTTGCGGGGATAGTCGATGAGCAGTTCTTC
TRBD1 few TRBJ1-1 TRBV2 CASRDRANTEAFF TGTGCCAGCAGGGACAGGGCGAACACTGAAGCTTTCTTT
. . TRBJ1-5 TRBV7-2 CASSEGLLRQPQHF TGTGCCAGCAGCGAGGGACTCCTACGTCAGCCCCAGCATTTT
. . TRBJ2-5 TRBV6-2/TRBV6-3 CASSYSLGGETQYF TGTGCCAGCAGTTATAGTCTAGGGGGAGAGACCCAGTACTTC
TRBD1 few TRBJ1-1 TRBV6-5 CASMRSQGVGEAFF TGTGCCAGCATGAGATCACAGGGGGTGGGTGAAGCTTTCTTT
. . TRBJ1-2 TRBV6-1 CASSEVGVSTYGYTF TGTGCCAGCAGTGAAGTAGGGGTTTCGACCTATGGCTACACCTTC
TRBD1 . TRBJ1-1 TRBV27 CASRDRGEAFF TGTGCCAGCAGGGACAGGGGAGAAGCTTTCTTT
. . TRBJ1-1 TRBV25-1 CASSETLGTSEAFF TGTGCCAGCAGTGAAACCCTCGGGACATCCGAAGCTTTCTTT
. . TRBJ1-6 TRBV4-3 CASSQDDVAGSYNSPLHF TGCGCCAGCAGCCAAGATGATGTTGCGGGATCCTATAATTCACCCCTCCACTTT
TRBD1 . TRBJ1-5 TRBV11-2 CASSQTGLNQPQHF TGTGCCAGCAGCCAGACAGGGTTGAATCAGCCCCAGCATTTT
. . TRBJ1-4 TRBV28 CASSRAGGPNEKLFF TGTGCCAGCAGCCGCGCCGGGGGGCCAAATGAAAAACTGTTTTTT
. once TRBJ1-1 TRBV7-2 CASISRGSTEAFF TGTGCCAGCATTTCGAGGGGGTCCACTGAAGCTTTCTTT
. . TRBJ2-2 TRBV5-1 CASSLATSSGELFF TGCGCCAGCAGCTTGGCCACTAGCTCCGGGGAGCTGTTTTTT
. once TRBJ2-3 TRBV4-2 CASSQAPDTQYF TGTGCCAGCAGCCAGGCCCCAGATACGCAGTATTTT
. once TRBJ2-5 TRBV7-9 CASSRPGFQETQYF TGTGCCAGCAGCCGACCAGGGTTCCAAGAGACCCAGTACTTC
. . TRBJ2-1 TRBV21-1 CASTEDYNEQFF TGTGCCAGCACCGAGGACTACAATGAGCAGTTCTTC
TRBD1 . TRBJ1-3 TRBV2 CASSQIPGQGSGNTIYF TGTGCCAGCAGCCAAATTCCGGGACAGGGGTCCGGAAACACCATATATTTT
TRBD1 . TRBJ2-7 TRBV27 CASSSPNRGYEQYF TGTGCCAGCAGTTCCCCGAACAGGGGTTACGAGCAGTACTTC
. . TRBJ1-2 TRBV6-5 CASTSTGLGYTF TGTGCCAGCACCTCGACAGGATTAGGCTACACCTTC
TRBD1 . TRBJ1-6 TRBV7-2 CASGAQTGLNSPLHF TGTGCCAGCGGGGCCCAGACAGGGTTGAATTCACCCCTCCACTTT
TRBD1 . TRBJ1-6 TRBV9 CASSVAFWDSSSPLHF TGTGCCAGCAGCGTAGCCTTCTGGGACAGTAGCTCACCCCTCCACTTT
. . TRBJ2-3 TRBV20-1 CSASVLQADFTDTQYF TGCAGTGCTAGTGTCCTCCAAGCGGACTTCACAGATACGCAGTATTTT
TRBD1 . TRBJ1-5 TRBV7-9 CASSLAGAGGIQPQHF TGTGCCAGCAGCTTAGCGGGGGCAGGGGGTATTCAGCCCCAGCATTTT
. . TRBJ1-1 TRBV18 CASSPARGTEAFF TGTGCCAGCTCACCGGCCCGGGGGACTGAAGCTTTCTTT